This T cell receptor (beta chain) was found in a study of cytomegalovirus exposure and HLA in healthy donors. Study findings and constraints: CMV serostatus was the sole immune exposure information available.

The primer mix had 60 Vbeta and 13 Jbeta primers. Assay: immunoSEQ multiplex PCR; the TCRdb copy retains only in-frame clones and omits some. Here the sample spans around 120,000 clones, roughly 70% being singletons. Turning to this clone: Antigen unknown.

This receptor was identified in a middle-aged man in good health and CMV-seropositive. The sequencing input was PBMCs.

The CDR3 DNA reads as TGTGCCACCAGCAGAGGGGCCCTTCATTCCTACGAGCAGTACTTC. Translating it yields CATSRGALHSYEQYF. J is TRBJ2-7 and V is TRBV15, with D unclear. Per the germline V gene, CDR1 is LNHNV and CDR2 is YYDKDF (reference sequence). Trimming pared 1 base from V and 1 base from J, leaving 11 bases between. This CDR3 is built from 15 residues.